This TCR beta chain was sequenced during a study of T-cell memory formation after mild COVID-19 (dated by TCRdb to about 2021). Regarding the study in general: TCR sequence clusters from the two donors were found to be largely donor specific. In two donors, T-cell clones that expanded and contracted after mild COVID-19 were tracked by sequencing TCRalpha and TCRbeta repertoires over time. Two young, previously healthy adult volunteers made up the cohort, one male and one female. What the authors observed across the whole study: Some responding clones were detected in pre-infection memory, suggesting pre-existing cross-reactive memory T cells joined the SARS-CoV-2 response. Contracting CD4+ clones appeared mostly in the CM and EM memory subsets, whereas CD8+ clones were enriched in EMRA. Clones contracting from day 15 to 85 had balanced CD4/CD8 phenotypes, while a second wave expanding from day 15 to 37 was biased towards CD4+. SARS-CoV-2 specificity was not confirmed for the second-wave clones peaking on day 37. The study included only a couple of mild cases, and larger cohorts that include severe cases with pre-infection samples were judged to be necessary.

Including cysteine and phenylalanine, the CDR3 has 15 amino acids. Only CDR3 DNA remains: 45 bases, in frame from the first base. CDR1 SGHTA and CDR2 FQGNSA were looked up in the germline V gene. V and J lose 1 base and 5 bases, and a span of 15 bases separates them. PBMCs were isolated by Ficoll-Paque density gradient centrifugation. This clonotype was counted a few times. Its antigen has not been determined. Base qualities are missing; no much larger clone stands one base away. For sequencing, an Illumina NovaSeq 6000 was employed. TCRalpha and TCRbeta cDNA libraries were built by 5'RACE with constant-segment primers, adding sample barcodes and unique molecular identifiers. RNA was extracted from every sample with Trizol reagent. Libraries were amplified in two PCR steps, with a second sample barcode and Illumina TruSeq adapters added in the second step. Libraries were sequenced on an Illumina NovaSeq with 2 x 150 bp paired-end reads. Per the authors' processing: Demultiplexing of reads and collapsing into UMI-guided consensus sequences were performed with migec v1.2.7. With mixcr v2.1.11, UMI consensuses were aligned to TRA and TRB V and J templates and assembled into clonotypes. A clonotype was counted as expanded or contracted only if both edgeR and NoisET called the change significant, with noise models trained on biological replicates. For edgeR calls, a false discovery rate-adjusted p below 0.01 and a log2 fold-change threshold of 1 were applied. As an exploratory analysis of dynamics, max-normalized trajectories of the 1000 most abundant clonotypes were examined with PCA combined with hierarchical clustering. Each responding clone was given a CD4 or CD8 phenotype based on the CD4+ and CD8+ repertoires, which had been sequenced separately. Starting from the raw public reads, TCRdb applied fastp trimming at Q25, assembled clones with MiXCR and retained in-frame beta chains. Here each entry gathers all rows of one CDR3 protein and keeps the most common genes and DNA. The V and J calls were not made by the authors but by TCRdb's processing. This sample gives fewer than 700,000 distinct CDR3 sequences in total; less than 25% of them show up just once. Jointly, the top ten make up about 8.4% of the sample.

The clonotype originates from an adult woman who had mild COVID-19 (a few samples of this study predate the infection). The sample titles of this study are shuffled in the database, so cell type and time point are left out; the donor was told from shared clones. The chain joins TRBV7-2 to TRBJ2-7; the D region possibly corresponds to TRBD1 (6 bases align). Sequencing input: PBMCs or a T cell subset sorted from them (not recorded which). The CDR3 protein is CASSLVLRGLHEQYF. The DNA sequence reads TGTGCCAGCAGCTTAGTACTCAGGGGCCTACACGAGCAGTACTTC.